This T cell receptor (beta chain) was recorded in a study of Graves' ophthalmopathy and Graves' hyperthyroidism. Trimming removed 7 bases from V and 1 base from J, with 19 bases in between. This CDR3 is 16 amino acids long. CDR1 is MNHNS, CDR2 SASEGT, per germline. Investigators amplified TCR beta CDR3 regions from RNA transcripts. An initial RT-PCR round employing HTBI primers preceded a second-round multiplex PCR. TCRdb re-derived calls from the multiplex PCR reads in MiXCR, one entry per CDR3 protein. The sample yields hundreds of thousands of distinct CDR3 sequences, under 25% seen once. In this sample, this clonotype turned up many times. Ophthalmopathy donors' eye disease showed moderate-to-severe activity, CAS of at least 3, NOSPECS of at least 4 and duration under 3 months.

Sample: peripheral blood. V is TRBV6-1 and J is TRBJ1-2; D ambiguous. The TCR comes from a woman between 50 and 59 years old with Graves' ophthalmopathy. The CDR3 region is CASTDPRSGINYGYTF. DNA for the CDR3: TGTGCCAGCACCGATCCGAGAAGCGGGATTAACTATGGCTACACCTTC.